What follows are 18 T cell receptor beta chains derived from one specimen sequenced in a study of T cell repertoires in cytomegalovirus infection. Their target antigens are unknown. A single record per CDR3 protein comes from TCRdb applying MiXCR to the reads. Among around 300,000 distinct CDR3 sequences listed, 22% were seen once. The specimen comprised cultured PBMCs, sampled from culture after CMV antigen stimulation. Source of these receptors: a human donor in good health (CMV status not recorded). Some clones in this sample may be carry-over from other donors' samples.

This clonotype came up a few times. This chain connects TRBV28 to TRBJ1-1; D not resolved. V was shortened by 7 bases and J by 0 bases, with 12 bases between the two germline ends. The CDR3 contains 14 residues. CDR1 MDHEN and CDR2 SYDVKM come from the germline V gene. The CDR3 reads CASTLLRLNTEAFF. CDR3 in DNA: TGTGCCAGCACCCTTCTGCGTCTGAACACTGAAGCTTTCTTT.

The chain uses TRBV12-3 or TRBV12-4 and TRBJ1-1; no definite D call. The CDR3 has 12 amino acids. V lost 7 bases to trimming and J lost 1 base, with 7 bases between them. CDR3 nucleotides: TGTGCCAGCATCCCCGGGAACACTGAAGCTTTCTTT. Protein sequence: CASIPGNTEAFF.

The rearrangement uses TRBV20-1 and TRBJ2-1, with 10 bases matching TRBD2. Trimming cost V 5 bases and J 8 bases; bases outside gene matches: 15. The CDR3 is 16 amino acids. Germline V gene sequence: CDR1 DFQATT, CDR2 SNEGSKA (reference sequence). Here the CDR3 DNA reads TGCAGTGCTTCCCTCGTCAGCGGGAGGGCCCGGGATGAGCAGTTCTTC. This encodes CSASLVSGRARDEQFF.

In this sample, this clonotype turned up many times. This chain connects TRBV4-1 to TRBJ1-1, with unresolved D. The CDR3 sequence is 15 residues long. Germline V gene sequence: CDR1 MGHRA, CDR2 YSYEKL. The V and J ends lost 0 bases and 1 base respectively, with 9 bases between them. CDR3 coding DNA: TGCGCCAGCAGCCAAGACACAGCTTGGAACACTGAAGCTTTCTTT. Translation: CASSQDTAWNTEAFF.

This clonotype was found a few times. The rearrangement uses TRBV29-1 and TRBJ2-7, with TRBD2 identical over 8 bases. In germline, CDR1 is SQVTM, CDR2 ANQGSEA. V was pared by 6 bases and J by 7 bases, with 14 bases of the junction left unmatched. The CDR3 is 14 residues long. CDR3 sequence: CSVGTSGSAWEQYF. CDR3 in DNA: TGCAGCGTGGGAACTAGCGGATCAGCCTGGGAGCAGTACTTC.

V usage is TRBV4-1 and J usage is TRBJ1-1; D is unclear. The CDR3 length is 14 residues. Germline assignment: CDR1 MGHRA and CDR2 YSYEKL. Trimming cost V 4 bases and J 3 bases, with 12 bases left between them. CDR3 in amino acids: CASSLTLGDTEAFF. CDR3 coding DNA: TGCGCCAGCAGCCTTACCCTCGGGGACACTGAAGCTTTCTTT.

V usage is TRBV6-8 and J usage is TRBJ2-6; the D gene is possibly TRBD1 (6 bases). Trimming removed 0 bases at V and 2 bases at J, with 14 bases between. Germline CDR1 reads MNHGY; CDR2 reads SAAAGT. This CDR3 contains 18 residues. The CDR3 region has the DNA TGTGCCAGCAGTTACTCGGTTCTGGGGGCGACTGGGGCCAACGTCCTGACTTTC. As protein: CASSYSVLGATGANVLTF.

This clonotype was observed a handful of times. This chain uses TRBV12-3 or TRBV12-4 with TRBJ2-3, with TRBD2 matching 8 bases. This CDR3 is built from 15 residues. J gave up 2 bases and V 2 bases, and 3 bases lay outside the gene matches. The chain's CDR3 is CASSLLAGYTDTQYF. The CDR3 coding sequence is TGTGCCAGCAGTTTACTAGCGGGTTACACAGATACGCAGTATTTT.

The V gene is TRBV6-2 or TRBV6-3, the J gene TRBJ1-2, with D hard to call. Per germline, CDR1 MNHEY and CDR2 SVGEGT. This CDR3 has 15 residues. V lost 2 bases and J 8 bases, leaving 18 bases between the germline ends. Here the CDR3 reads CASSYTANPSAGYTF. Written as DNA, the CDR3 is TGTGCCAGCAGTTACACTGCCAACCCCTCGGCCGGCTACACCTTC.

About this clonotype: The germline gene is not matched at one end of the junction; a read error may be the cause. V is TRBV5-3 and J is TRBJ2-5, with 10 bases fitting TRBD2. TRBV5-3 is assigned to the ORF class and has an uncertain function. The CDR3 spans 15 residues. The CDR3 DNA is TGTGCCAGCAGCTCAATGGCTAGCGGGAGAGAGACCCAGTACTTC. Protein sequence: CASSSMASGRETQYF.

In its sample, this clonotype was seen many times. The chain joins TRBV7-8 to TRBJ1-2; 8 nucleotides match TRBD1. V gave up 2 bases and J gave up 6 bases; unmatched junction bases: 2. The V gene's germline CDR1 is SGHVS and CDR2 FQNEAQ. The CDR3 sequence is 13 residues long. The CDR3 here is CASSLRTGNGYTF. CDR3 coding DNA: TGTGCCAGCAGCTTAAGGACAGGGAATGGCTACACCTTC.

V and J are TRBV19 and TRBJ2-2; TRBD1 aligns across 7 bases. J gave up 0 bases and V 6 bases, and 4 bases lay outside the gene matches. The CDR3 is 15 residues long. The germline V gene has CDR1 LNHDA and CDR2 SQIVND (reference sequence). CDR3 in DNA: TGTGCCAGTAGCCGACAGGGTTCGAACACCGGGGAGCTGTTTTTT. Its protein product is CASSRQGSNTGELFF.

This rearrangement joins TRBV19 to TRBJ2-5; 8 bases match TRBD1. Germline CDR1 and CDR2: LNHDA and SQIVND (reference sequence). V lost 4 bases and J lost 1; bases outside the gene matches: 2. This CDR3 has 14 amino acids. The chain's CDR3 is CASSRGTGQETQYF. The CDR3 DNA is TGTGCCAGTAGTAGGGGGACAGGCCAAGAGACCCAGTACTTC.

This clonotype has a count of ten or more. The V gene is TRBV7-8, the J gene TRBJ2-2; TRBD2 matches at 7 bases. Germline assignment: CDR1 SGHVS and CDR2 FQNEAQ. The CDR3 is 17 amino acids. V lost 5 bases, J lost 2 bases, and 11 bases stayed unmatched. CDR3 protein: CASSGGPGLRNTGELFF. For the CDR3, the DNA is TGTGCCAGCAGCGGAGGACCGGGACTACGTAACACCGGGGAGCTGTTTTTT.

This clonotype was counted many times. The chain has TRBV11-2 and TRBJ2-3; D is unclear. Trimming removed 6 bases from V and 1 base from J, with 17 bases in between. The CDR3 is made up of 16 amino acids. CDR1 SGHAT and CDR2 FQNNGV come from the germline V gene. In nucleotides, the CDR3 is TGTGCCAGCAGATCCCTGGGTGATTATCGCACAGATACGCAGTATTTT. It specifies CASRSLGDYRTDTQYF.

The rearrangement links TRBV7-4 to TRBJ2-3; TRBD2 agrees at 11 bases. Germline CDR1 reads SGHVT; CDR2 reads SQSDAQ. The V and J ends lost 8 bases and 7 bases, in that order; junction bases with no gene match: 5. CDR3 length: 13 residues. CDR3 bases: TGTGCCAGCGCTAGCGGGAGGCTATATACGCAGTATTTT. Protein sequence: CASASGRLYTQYF.

This chain joins TRBV6-6 and TRBJ2-7; TRBD1 aligns across 7 bases. The CDR3 is 14 residues long. Germline V gene sequence: CDR1 MNHNY, CDR2 SVGAGI (reference sequence). Trimming cost V 9 bases and J 1 base; bases outside gene matches: 9. CDR3 sequence reads: CASFGPGGSYEQYF. The CDR3 coding sequence is TGTGCCAGTTTCGGACCAGGGGGATCCTACGAGCAGTACTTC.

The chain uses TRBV12-3 or TRBV12-4 and TRBJ2-1; no clear D. The CDR3 loop spans 10 amino acids. With 2 bases removed from V and 8 bases from J, the gap between germline ends came to 1 base. CDR3 bases: TGTGCCAGCAGTTTACATGAGCAGTTCTTC. Protein: CASSLHEQFF.